The sample holds many counts of the clone carrying this T cell receptor (beta chain). J lost 8 bases, V lost 5 bases, and 4 bases had no gene match. Germline V gene lookup returns CDR1 SEHNR and CDR2 FQNEAQ (reference sequence). There are 13 residues in the CDR3. Alpha and beta libraries were amplified separately from the second PCR onward. After CD4 positive bead selection, the CD4-negative fraction gave CD8 T cells. Effector memory cells were sorted as CD45RA-CD27-, EMRA cells as CD45RA+CD27-. The beta constant-region primer was an equimolar mix of two oligonucleotides covering TRBC1 and TRBC2. TCRdb re-analysed the UMI-ligation and nested PCR reads in MiXCR, keeping a single row per CDR3 protein. This table holds about 5,400 distinct CDR3 sequences, roughly 7.3% found once. The data were obtained in a study of naive and memory T cell subsets.

The gene calls are TRBV7-9 and TRBJ2-1, with 9 positions matching TRBD2. Sequences were obtained from effector memory CD8+ T cells from blood. As for subset: effector memory, CD45RA- CD27-. The origin of this receptor is a human donor in good health. The CDR3 spells CASSRGGADEQFF. For the CDR3, the DNA is TGTGCCAGCAGCCGCGGGGGGGCCGATGAGCAGTTCTTC. The full variable domain, its missing parts supplied by reference TRBV7-9 and TRBJ2-1, is DTGVSQNPRHKITKRGQNVTFRCDPISEHNRLYWYRQTLGQGPEFLTYFQNEAQLEKSRLLSDRFSAERPKGSFSTLEIQRTEQGDSAMYLCASSRGGADEQFFGPGTRLTVL.